Sequencing of this TCR beta chain was carried out in a study of shared clonotypes between healthy human individuals. Notes on the study in general: The generation probabilities recorded for non-shared clonotypes fell below those of clonotypes shared by all four donors.

200 ng DNA, 30,000 or so T cell genomes, went into each sorted-subset replicate PCR. Original handling: Junction-only immunoSEQ sequences carried no quality scores, so filtering differed. Only in-frame clones appear in the TCRdb table, and some are missing; sequencing was by immunoSEQ multiplex PCR. That table is the source of V, J and clone size, and D and trimming were worked out from the DNA. The table lists about 330,000 clones, around two thirds of them singletons. Trimming pared 2 bases from V and 1 base from J, leaving 12 bases between. The CDR3 is 15 residues long. Germline loops: CDR1 MNHEY, CDR2 SVGAGI. Worth noting for this clone: The antigen remains undetermined.

This receptor was taken from a man aged 25-45 years in good health. The chain employs TRBV6-5 and TRBJ2-7; D is perhaps TRBD1 (5 bases). Sequencing input: memory CD4+ T cells sorted from blood. This sample's subset: CD45RA-negative fraction. The chain's CDR3 is CASSYGGAGSYEQYF. The CDR3, as DNA: TGTGCCAGCAGTTACGGTGGGGCAGGTTCCTACGAGCAGTACTTC.